This is a list of T cell receptor beta chains from one sample in a study of CD8 T cells in Susac syndrome. TCRdb recomputed calls from the immunoSEQ multiplex PCR reads with MiXCR, one row per CDR3 protein. Of 160,000 or so distinct CDR3 sequences listed, 90% to 95% are singletons. The sequenced sample was CD4+ T cells from PBMCs. The receptors come from a human donor in good health. Both conserved end residues are part of each CDR3. D genes are given only for firm matches. A clone size is listed for some rows: how often the clone was seen (once, few, many), or a class if it is expanded.

d_call	v_call	clone_size	j_call	cdr3_aa	cdr3_nt
.	TRBV30	.	TRBJ1-5	CAWSLKGSQPQHF	TGTGCCTGGAGTCTCAAGGGAAGTCAGCCCCAGCATTTT
TRBD2	TRBV5-4	.	TRBJ2-7	CASSRKRGRATSYEQYF	TGTGCCAGCAGTAGGAAGCGGGGGCGCGCCACGTCCTACGAGCAGTACTTC
.	TRBV6-6	.	TRBJ1-1	CASSYSAQGTEAFF	TGTGCCAGCAGTTACTCCGCCCAGGGCACTGAAGCTTTCTTT
TRBD1	TRBV5-1	.	TRBJ2-3	CASSSGDRGPDTQYF	TGCGCCAGCAGCTCCGGAGACAGGGGGCCAGATACGCAGTATTTT
.	TRBV7-9	.	TRBJ1-2	CASSLGEGRNGYTF	TGTGCCAGCAGCTTAGGGGAGGGTCGGAATGGCTACACCTTC
.	TRBV6-4	.	TRBJ1-2	CASSEQPVRGYYGYTF	TGTGCCAGCAGTGAGCAACCGGTCAGGGGCTACTATGGCTACACCTTC
.	TRBV7-7	.	TRBJ1-6	CASSADRNSPLHF	TGTGCCAGCAGCGCCGACAGGAATTCACCCCTCCACTTT
.	TRBV19	.	TRBJ1-2	CASSIRVDGYTF	TGTGCCAGTAGTATTAGAGTCGACGGCTACACCTTC
TRBD1	TRBV12-3/TRBV12-4	.	TRBJ1-1	CASSGTGGYTEAFF	TGTGCCAGCAGTGGGACAGGGGGCTACACTGAAGCTTTCTTT
TRBD2	TRBV7-8	.	TRBJ2-7	CASSSELAGRAEQYF	TGTGCCAGCAGCTCGGAACTAGCGGGCCGCGCCGAGCAGTACTTC
TRBD1	TRBV18	.	TRBJ2-7	CASSPPGGLNEQYF	TGTGCCAGCTCACCCCCAGGGGGTCTGAACGAGCAGTACTTC
.	TRBV21-1	.	TRBJ2-2	CASSRSPPRQGTGELFF	TGTGCCAGCAGCAGAAGCCCTCCGCGACAGGGGACCGGGGAGCTGTTTTTT
.	TRBV3-1	.	TRBJ2-7	CASSFQQGEQYF	TGTGCCAGCAGCTTCCAACAGGGCGAGCAGTACTTC
TRBD1	TRBV2	.	TRBJ2-2	CASSEFGTGVTGELFF	TGTGCCAGCAGTGAATTTGGGACAGGGGTAACCGGGGAGCTGTTTTTT
.	TRBV18	few	TRBJ2-7	CASSGSYEQYF	TGTGCCAGCTCAGGCTCCTACGAGCAGTACTTC
TRBD2	TRBV3-1	.	TRBJ2-3	CASSQEEIAGDTDTQYF	TGTGCCAGCAGTCAAGAGGAAATAGCGGGGGACACAGATACGCAGTATTTT
TRBD2	TRBV27	.	TRBJ2-5	CASSHIGAGAETQYF	TGTGCCAGCAGCCACATCGGAGCGGGGGCTGAGACCCAGTACTTC
.	TRBV5-1	.	TRBJ2-5	CASSPGTGKETQYF	TGCGCCAGCAGCCCTGGGACGGGGAAAGAGACCCAGTACTTC
TRBD2	TRBV29-1	.	TRBJ2-7	CSGGGSASYEQYF	TGCAGCGGGGGGGGTAGCGCGTCCTACGAGCAGTACTTC
.	TRBV2	.	TRBJ2-2	CASRTIRADTGELFF	TGTGCCAGCAGGACCATCAGGGCGGACACCGGGGAGCTGTTTTTT
.	TRBV5-4	once	TRBJ2-3	CASSLGSGPQYF	TGTGCCAGCAGCTTGGGGAGCGGTCCCCAGTATTTT
TRBD2	TRBV20-1	.	TRBJ2-7	CSAPSGGLYEQYF	TGCAGTGCACCTAGCGGGGGTCTCTACGAGCAGTACTTC
.	TRBV18	.	TRBJ2-1	CASSPVGNNEQFF	TGTGCCAGCTCACCAGTTGGAAACAATGAGCAGTTCTTC
.	TRBV7-9	once	TRBJ2-3	CASSALADTQYF	TGTGCCAGCAGCGCTCTAGCAGATACGCAGTATTTT
.	TRBV3-1	.	TRBJ1-1	CASSQGTGWTEAFF	TGTGCCAGCAGCCAAGGAACAGGATGGACTGAAGCTTTCTTT
.	TRBV5-1	.	TRBJ2-7	CASSLGVLASGTGEQYF	TGCGCCAGCAGCTTGGGAGTTCTCGCATCGGGGACGGGGGAGCAGTACTTC
.	TRBV29-1	.	TRBJ1-1	CSVVWLNTEAFF	TGCAGCGTTGTCTGGCTGAACACTGAAGCTTTCTTT
.	TRBV9	.	TRBJ1-4	CASARASVNEKLFF	TGTGCCTCGGCCCGAGCATCTGTTAATGAAAAACTGTTTTTT
.	TRBV20-1	.	TRBJ2-7	CSASPSGGGREQYF	TGCAGTGCCAGCCCTAGTGGGGGGGGGCGAGAGCAGTACTTC
TRBD1	TRBV25-1	.	TRBJ1-1	CASSADRGGTEAFF	TGTGCCAGCAGTGCCGACAGGGGGGGAACTGAAGCTTTCTTT
.	TRBV9	.	TRBJ1-1	CASSVQSSNTEAFF	TGTGCCAGCAGCGTCCAAAGTTCGAACACTGAAGCTTTCTTT
.	TRBV9	.	TRBJ2-7	CASSVEPAAPYEQYF	TGTGCCAGCAGCGTAGAGCCGGCGGCCCCCTACGAGCAGTACTTC
.	TRBV6-6	.	TRBJ2-1	CASSYRQGGPEQFF	TGTGCCAGCAGTTACAGACAGGGAGGGCCCGAGCAGTTCTTC
TRBD1	TRBV29-1	.	TRBJ1-1	CSVEGALNTEAFF	TGCAGCGTGGAGGGGGCGCTTAACACTGAAGCTTTCTTT
TRBD1	TRBV12-3/TRBV12-4	.	TRBJ1-1	CASTEDRGGLGAFF	TGTGCCAGCACCGAAGACAGGGGGGGACTGGGAGCTTTCTTT
TRBD1	TRBV5-1	.	TRBJ1-2	CASSSMGGQVYGYTF	TGCGCCAGCAGCTCGATGGGGGGACAGGTTTATGGCTACACCTTC
.	TRBV15	.	TRBJ2-7	CASPGSWENPYEQYF	TGTGCCTCCCCTGGAAGTTGGGAGAACCCCTACGAGCAGTACTTC
.	TRBV20-1	.	TRBJ2-7	CSARSGWTSYEQYF	TGCAGTGCTCGTTCAGGGTGGACCTCCTACGAGCAGTACTTC
TRBD2	TRBV9	.	TRBJ2-1	CASSLGTSGGLSYNEQFF	TGTGCCAGCAGCCTCGGGACTAGCGGGGGGCTCTCCTACAATGAGCAGTTCTTC
.	TRBV29-1	.	TRBJ1-2	CSVRDTNYGYTF	TGCAGCGTTAGGGACACCAACTATGGCTACACCTTC
.	TRBV5-4	.	TRBJ1-6	CASSPVGSPLHF	TGTGCCAGCAGCCCCGTGGGGTCACCCCTCCACTTT
.	TRBV6-1	.	TRBJ1-2	CAAVGANYGYTF	TGTGCCGCGGTCGGGGCGAACTATGGCTACACCTTC